The T cell receptor (beta chain) under discussion was sequenced for a study of shared clonotypes between healthy human individuals (dated by TCRdb to the early 2020s). Background on the whole study: Three men and a couple of women, aged 18 to 49 years, made up the cohort. For each donor, CD4 naive and CD4 memory were each run on three plates, CD8 naive on two plates, and CD8 memory on one plate. To estimate repertoire size and how much clonotypes are shared between individuals, the study performed deep sequencing of blood TCR repertoires from roughly five healthy adults. To increase sequencing depth and limit assay-specific biases, TCR repertoire library preparation and sequencing were carried out by different laboratories using diverse techniques. Each donor's leukapheresis produced roughly between roughly 0.94 and 9.5 billion PBMCs. What the work shows at the level of the full study, not this receptor alone: Larger estimated clonotype richness was generally found for naive subsets than for memory subsets. Rarefaction of sorted-subset datasets indicated incomplete sequencing despite the large sequencing depth. The small number of donors limited the genetic and exposure-history diversity represented. Clonotypes shared by all four sorted-subset donors showed higher generation probabilities than non-shared clonotypes. Based on pairwise subsampling, the degree of clonotype sharing among donors was expected to be affected by sequencing depth. Sampling was limited to blood, and TCR repertoires in tissue likely differ from TCR repertoires in blood. About 5% of naive CD4, 3.5% of naive CD8, 2% to 2.5% of memory CD4, and around 0.4% of memory CD8 clonotypes were shared across a few donors.

Using the deep immunoSEQ assay, TCR CDR3 regions were amplified from genomic DNA by multiplex PCR. Extracted genomic DNA from each cell subset was spread evenly across all wells of several immunoSEQ 96-well plates, with each plate serving as a replicate. For sorted subsets, 150 to 250 ng of genomic DNA, equivalent to tens of thousands of T cell genomes, went into each replicate PCR. Purified libraries were quantified with a Qubit 3.0 fluorometer, sized on a Bioanalyzer 2100, and re-quantified with the KAPA Library Quantification kit. Every immunoSEQ 96-well plate was sequenced on a dedicated single-read 150-cycle Illumina NextSeq 550 flow cell. On the study's bioinformatics: Because the immunoSEQ output held only junctional sequences and lacked quality scores, the filtering could not match the filtering applied to full-length reads. To assign V/J genes and CDR3, sequences were annotated using PyIR, a Python wrapper for IgBLAST v1.9, with IMGT germline references. Any read was removed if the V/J assignment was weak (E-value above 1e-6), the CDR3 was missing, or the read contained stop codons, out-of-frame junctions, or ambiguous translated residues. V3J clonotypes were defined as sequences sharing the same inferred V gene, J gene, and CDR3 amino acid sequence. Percentage overlap between repertoires was computed as shared unique clonotypes divided by the size of the smaller repertoire. Repertoire richness was assessed with RTK rarefaction, the Chao1 estimator, and Recon v2.1 estimates of unobserved clonotypes. For all TCRbeta clonotypes obtained by the gDNA method from a few donors, generation probabilities were computed with OLGA. Not all clones reach the TCRdb copy of this immuneACCESS table, which keeps in-frame sequences only. Checked studies attribute under half of the gap to unresolved V genes and leave the rest unexplained. V and J calls and clone size follow that table, whereas D and trimming were derived from the DNA. This sample is represented by some 2.1 million clones; roughly 95% of them were singletons. Around 1.1% of the sample is in the top ten clones.

The count of this clone is one. The antigen this receptor binds is unknown. Base quality data are lacking; no much larger clone is found one base away. The junction carries 15 bases between V and J, which are trimmed by 5 bases and 4 bases respectively. Sequences SGHAT (CDR1) and FQNNGV (CDR2) are obtained from the germline V gene. The CDR3 covers 15 residues, taking in both the cysteine and the phenylalanine. The retained sequence is limited to the CDR3, 45 bases, with the frame set at the first base. CD8 naive samples were CD45RO-negative cells positively selected for CCR7, giving a CD45RA+CCR7+ population that excluded TemRA cells. Healthy HIV-negative adults with no recently reported acute infections or vaccinations were included as donors. All donors were Caucasian adults living in Nashville, Tennessee, USA. Blood was obtained by leukapheresis, after which PBMCs were separated by Ficoll-Histopaque density gradient centrifugation and cryopreserved in liquid nitrogen vapor phase. Analytical flow cytometry was used to check the purity and quantity of each magnetically sorted T cell population. Genomic DNA was isolated from every sorted fraction and measured by UV absorbance on a Nanodrop 2000c.

The chain employs TRBV11-2 and TRBJ1-3, with the D gene not clear enough to name. This receptor was taken from a man between 18 and 29 years old in good health. Sequenced material: naive CD8+ T cells sorted from blood. The label giving this sample's cell subset or site can be read as: CD45RA+CCR7+. Read as DNA, the sequence is TGTGCCAGCAGCACCGAGCCTGAATCCGGAAACACCATATATTTT. Translated, this gives CASSTEPESGNTIYF.